The rows below give T cell receptor beta chains drawn from one sample of a study of CD8 T cells in Susac syndrome. TCRdb re-called the immunoSEQ multiplex PCR reads through MiXCR, storing one row per CDR3 protein. The sample lists 150,000 or so distinct CDR3 sequences; about 91% were seen once. The sample was CD4+ T cells from PBMCs. The receptors stem from a human donor in good health. CDR3s include the opening cysteine and the closing phenylalanine or tryptophan. A D gene is named only where the DNA matches it firmly. The listing skips clone size in some rows; elsewhere it reads once, few, many or a size class.

cdr3_nt cdr3_aa d_call j_call clone_size v_call
TGTGCCATCGGTCAGGACAGAGACACCGGGGAGCTGTTTTTT CAIGQDRDTGELFF NA TRBJ2-2 NA TRBV10-3
TGTGCCAGCAGCCCAGGGGGATTAAAAAACTATGGCTACACCTTC CASSPGGLKNYGYTF TRBD1 TRBJ1-2 NA TRBV28
TGTGCCAGCAGCCAACCTCCGCCGGGAAGGAACACCGGGGAGCTGTTTTTT CASSQPPPGRNTGELFF NA TRBJ2-2 NA TRBV3-1
TGTGCCAGTAGTATACAGGGAGTCAATCAGCCCCAGCATTTT CASSIQGVNQPQHF NA TRBJ1-5 NA TRBV19
TGTGCCAGCAGGGACTGGGGACTAGTCGCGTCCTACGAGCAGTACTTC CASRDWGLVASYEQYF TRBD2 TRBJ2-7 NA TRBV28
TGTGCCAGCAGCTTTGGGGCAGGGCTAGCCAAAAACATTCAGTACTTC CASSFGAGLAKNIQYF NA TRBJ2-4 NA TRBV7-9
TGCAGTGCTAGAGATTGGGGGACTGGATCCTACGAGCAGTACTTC CSARDWGTGSYEQYF NA TRBJ2-7 NA TRBV20-1
TGTGCCAGCAGGCCTCCGCCGGGGGTGAATTCACCCCTCCACTTT CASRPPPGVNSPLHF NA TRBJ1-6 once TRBV6-2/TRBV6-3
TGCGCCAGCAGCTCGGGACCAACGGAGACCCAGTACTTC CASSSGPTETQYF NA TRBJ2-5 NA TRBV5-1
TGTGCCAGCAGTTTAGCGGGGACAGGGGAAGTGGGCTATGGCTACACCTTC CASSLAGTGEVGYGYTF TRBD1 TRBJ1-2 NA TRBV28
TGTGCCAGTAGTACCGTAGCGGGCCAAGAGACCCAGTACTTC CASSTVAGQETQYF TRBD2 TRBJ2-5 once TRBV19
TGCGCCAGCAGCCAAGATTGGCCTCGTGCTAGTGAGCAGTTCTTC CASSQDWPRASEQFF NA TRBJ2-1 NA TRBV4-1
TGTGCCAGCAGTTATAGGATAGGCTACGAGCAGTACTTC CASSYRIGYEQYF NA TRBJ2-7 NA TRBV6-5
TGTGCCAGCAGTGAACCCACCGGGGAGCTGTTTTTT CASSEPTGELFF NA TRBJ2-2 NA TRBV6-1
TGTGCCAGCAGCTTAACGGCGGGTATGGCCCAGCCCCAGCATTTT CASSLTAGMAQPQHF NA TRBJ1-5 NA TRBV7-8
TGTGCCAGCAGTTTAACTAGCGGGAACACCGGGGAGCTGTTTTTT CASSLTSGNTGELFF TRBD2 TRBJ2-2 NA TRBV12-3/TRBV12-4
TGTGCCAGCAGCTATGGGACACATCTCTACGAGCAGTACTTC CASSYGTHLYEQYF NA TRBJ2-7 NA TRBV6-6
TGTGCCAGCAGCCGGGGGAACACTGAAGCTTTCTTT CASSRGNTEAFF NA TRBJ1-1 few TRBV3-1
TGTGCCAGCTTGTCCTCCAATGAGCAGTTCTTC CASLSSNEQFF NA TRBJ2-1 NA TRBV11-2
TGTGCCAGCAGCGGACGGACAGGAGTGAACACTGAAGCTTTCTTT CASSGRTGVNTEAFF TRBD1 TRBJ1-1 NA TRBV11-2
TGTGCCAGCAGTTACGGGACAGCCATAGAGACCCAGTACTTC CASSYGTAIETQYF TRBD1 TRBJ2-5 NA TRBV6-5
TGTGCCAGCAGCTTCGGACAGGGGGAAGCTTTCTTT CASSFGQGEAFF TRBD1 TRBJ1-1 NA TRBV7-2
TGCAGCGTTTATAGAAGGGACACAAGACTAGCGGGAGGGCCCAAGCGATACAATGAGCAGTTCTTC CSVYRRDTRLAGGPKRYNEQFF TRBD2 TRBJ2-1 NA TRBV29-1
TGTGCCACCCAAGGGGGGGTGGAGAATCCTGAAGCTTTCTTT CATQGGVENPEAFF NA TRBJ1-1 NA TRBV27
TGTGCCAGCAGTGGCCGGGACAGGGGGCTGGGAGCCAAAAACATTCAGTACTTC CASSGRDRGLGAKNIQYF TRBD1 TRBJ2-4 NA TRBV12-3/TRBV12-4
TGTGCCAGCACCGTACAATTAAACTCTGGGGCCAACGTCCTGACTTTC CASTVQLNSGANVLTF NA TRBJ2-6 NA TRBV6-1
TGCGCCAGCAGCCCGGACAGGCATAGCTACACCTTC CASSPDRHSYTF TRBD1 TRBJ1-2 NA TRBV5-1
TGCGCCACTAAAACAGGGATCACCGGGGAGCTGTTTTTT CATKTGITGELFF NA TRBJ2-2 NA TRBV5-1
TGCAGTGCCCCCGGCTCCGAAAAACTGTTTTTT CSAPGSEKLFF NA TRBJ1-4 NA TRBV20-1
TGTGCCAGTAGTCCTCGACAGGGCCCCGGGGAGCTGTTTTTT CASSPRQGPGELFF TRBD1 TRBJ2-2 NA TRBV19
TGCGCCAGCAGTCTAGAGTCTTCCGGGACAGGGAGAGGCTACACCTTC CASSLESSGTGRGYTF TRBD1 TRBJ1-2 NA TRBV23-1
TGTGCCAGCAGCTTAGCGGGTGAGACGTACAATGAGCAGTTCTTC CASSLAGETYNEQFF TRBD2 TRBJ2-1 NA TRBV9
TGTGCCTGGAGTCCGGGATCTAATGAAAAACTGTTTTTT CAWSPGSNEKLFF NA TRBJ1-4 NA TRBV30
TGTGCCAGTCTGATGGGGGGTGCAGGAAACACCATATATTTT CASLMGGAGNTIYF NA TRBJ1-3 NA TRBV28
TGTGCAAGTCGCTTAGGAGTCCGGGACCGCAGCTCTGGAAACACCATATATTTT CASRLGVRDRSSGNTIYF NA TRBJ1-3 NA TRBV12-2
TGTGCCAGCAGGGGGCTCTATGGCTACACCTTC CASRGLYGYTF NA TRBJ1-2 NA TRBV2
TGCGCCAGCAGCCAAACAGGGGAAGGGGCCGGGGAGCTGTTTTTT CASSQTGEGAGELFF TRBD1 TRBJ2-2 once TRBV4-3
TGTGCCAGCAGCTTGGGGCTGCTTCCTGGCAATGAGCAGTTCTTC CASSLGLLPGNEQFF NA TRBJ2-1 NA TRBV5-4
TGTGCCAGCAGCTGGCGGGCTAATGAAAAACTGTTTTTT CASSWRANEKLFF NA TRBJ1-4 NA TRBV12-3/TRBV12-4
TGTGCCAGCAGCCCGCTACAGGATGTAGCCAAAAACATTCAGTACTTC CASSPLQDVAKNIQYF NA TRBJ2-4 NA TRBV3-1
TGCGCCAGCAGTCAATCGACGATTATGCTGGGGAAGTGTCAGCCCCAGCATTTT CASSQSTIMLGKCQPQHF NA TRBJ1-5 NA TRBV23-1
TGTGCCAGCAGCCCGGCCACCGGGACAGCCTCCTACAATGAGCAGTTCTTC CASSPATGTASYNEQFF TRBD1 TRBJ2-1 NA TRBV9
TGTGCCAGTAGACCGAAAGGGCAGCCCCAGCATTTT CASRPKGQPQHF NA TRBJ1-5 few TRBV19
TGCGCCAGCAGCGTCTTGACTAGCCTCAACACCGGGGAGCTGTTTTTT CASSVLTSLNTGELFF TRBD2 TRBJ2-2 NA TRBV5-1
TGCAGCGTTGAAGAAACAGGGGGCTTATACGAGCAGTACTTC CSVEETGGLYEQYF TRBD1 TRBJ2-7 NA TRBV29-1
TGTGCCAGCTCACCTCTACAGGGGGCGGGTCAGCCCCAGCATTTT CASSPLQGAGQPQHF TRBD1 TRBJ1-5 NA TRBV18
TGTGCCAGCAGTCCAAAGGGACTAGCGGGAGCAGGTGAGCAGTTCTTC CASSPKGLAGAGEQFF TRBD2 TRBJ2-1 NA TRBV14
TGTGCCAGCATGGCGGGAGTGTACACAGATACGCAGTATTTT CASMAGVYTDTQYF TRBD2 TRBJ2-3 NA TRBV28
TGTGCCAGCAGCCTCGACGGACGCTCTGGAAACACCATATATTTT CASSLDGRSGNTIYF NA TRBJ1-3 NA TRBV9
TGTGCCAGCTCACCGGCGGGTGCGGGAGTTGCCAATGAGCAGTTCTTC CASSPAGAGVANEQFF TRBD2 TRBJ2-1 NA TRBV18